One sample yielded the 20 T cell receptor beta chains listed below, sequenced in a study of beta chain features in type 1 diabetes. Study-level results: There was a moderate but significant shortening of TCRB CDR3s in all four CD4+ subsets of Type 1 diabetes patients.

Every isolated RNA sample was fully reverse transcribed, so sequencing captured expressed TCRB transcripts. Assay: immunoSEQ multiplex PCR; the TCRdb copy retains only in-frame clones and omits some. The sample records some 350,000 clones, about 14% being singletons. Antigens of these TCRs are unknown. Sequencing was done on a sample of naive CD4+ T cells from blood. Receptors were obtained from a woman in her late teens or twenties with type 1 diabetes.

This clone was detected only a few times. This CDR3 is also generated by other DNA sequences in the sample. The gene calls are TRBV18 and TRBJ2-7, with D possibly matching TRBD1 (6 bases). Germline V gene lookup returns CDR1 KGHSH and CDR2 LQKENI. V dropped 2 bases and J dropped 3 bases, with 11 bases sitting between them. CDR3 size: 14 residues. CDR3 sequence: CASSPGTGSYEQYF. In DNA form, the CDR3 reads TGTGCCAGCTCACCAGGAACAGGGAGCTACGAGCAGTACTTC.

CDR3 sequence reads: CASSYDFPSSYEQYF. The DNA of the CDR3 is TGTGCCAGCAGTTACGACTTCCCGAGCTCCTACGAGCAGTACTTC. The V gene is TRBV6-6, the J gene TRBJ2-7; no clear D gene. In germline, CDR1 is MNHNY, CDR2 SVGAGI (reference sequence). Trimming shortened V by 2 bases and J by 0 bases, and 11 bases separated the two germline ends. This CDR3 contains 15 residues.

This clone has only a few counts. This chain uses TRBV10-3 with TRBJ1-2; 11 bases match TRBD1. The CDR3 has 13 amino acids. Trimming took 6 bases from V and 5 from J; bases not matched to a gene: 2. CDR1 and CDR2 from the germline V gene are ENHRY and SYGVKD. This CDR3 is CAIRGTGGYGYTF. CDR3 nucleotide sequence: TGTGCCATCAGAGGGACAGGGGGTTATGGCTACACCTTC.

This chain joins TRBV9 and TRBJ2-1; 12 nucleotides align to TRBD2. CDR1 SGDLS and CDR2 YYNGEE come from the germline V gene. V trimming: 0 bases; J trimming: 5 bases; junction bases outside the gene matches: 6. This CDR3 contains 17 residues. CDR3 sequence (DNA): TGTGCCAGCAGCGTAGGTAGCCTAGCGGGGGGGGACAATGAGCAGTTCTTC. The encoded protein is CASSVGSLAGGDNEQFF.

V usage is TRBV9 and J usage is TRBJ2-1; possible D gene TRBD1, 6 bases. The ends were cut back, 3 bases at V and 0 bases at J, with 13 bases in the middle. The CDR3 has 16 residues. The germline V gene encodes CDR1 SGDLS and CDR2 YYNGEE. The CDR3 loop reads CASSEDSRPSYNEQFF. As DNA, the CDR3 is TGTGCCAGCAGCGAGGACAGCCGACCCTCCTACAATGAGCAGTTCTTC.

As regards this clone: This same CDR3 is encoded by further DNA sequences in the sample. CDR3 region: CSALGGNTEAFF. Written as DNA, the CDR3 is TGCAGCGCCCTGGGGGGTAACACTGAAGCTTTCTTT. This rearrangement joins TRBV29-1 to TRBJ1-1; a possible D gene is TRBD1 (5 bases). The CDR3 loop spans 12 amino acids. Looked up from germline, CDR1 is SQVTM and CDR2 is ANQGSEA. V lost 7 bases and J 2 bases, leaving 11 bases between the germline ends.

The rearrangement links TRBV9 to TRBJ2-1; possibly TRBD1 for D (6 bases). The CDR3 has 17 amino acids. Trimming pared 4 bases from V and 0 bases from J, leaving 17 bases between. Germline V lookup: CDR1 SGDLS, CDR2 YYNGEE. The CDR3: CASSTRGQSSSYNEQFF. DNA for the CDR3: TGTGCCAGCAGCACACGCGGACAGTCCAGCTCCTACAATGAGCAGTTCTTC.

V usage is TRBV2 and J usage is TRBJ2-7, with TRBD1 identical over 8 bases. J lost 4 bases, V lost 6 bases, and 5 bases had no gene match. Per germline, CDR1 SNHLY and CDR2 FYNNEI. This CDR3 has 13 residues. The CDR3 DNA sequence: TGTGCCAGCAGCCTCCGGACAGGGTACGAGCAGTACGTC. Amino acid sequence: CASSLRTGYEQYV.

The chain employs TRBV11-2 and TRBJ2-1; 8 nucleotides line up with TRBD2. The CDR3 loop spans 16 amino acids. V was clipped by 6 bases and J by 6 bases; unmatched bases: 13. Per the germline V gene, CDR1 is SGHAT and CDR2 is FQNNGV. Written as DNA, the CDR3 is TGTGCCAGCAGACTCATAGCGGGAACGCGTGGCAATGAGCAGTTCTTC. It specifies CASRLIAGTRGNEQFF.

This rearrangement joins TRBV27 to TRBJ2-7; D is unresolved. Trimming cost V 5 bases and J 1 base, with 9 bases left between them. Germline V gene sequence: CDR1 MNHEY, CDR2 SMNVEV (reference sequence). The CDR3 length is 13 residues. The CDR3 sequence is CASSLYVSYEQYF. Written as DNA, the CDR3 is TGTGCCAGCAGTCTGTATGTTTCCTACGAGCAGTACTTC.

The chain links TRBV30 to TRBJ2-7; 9 bases align to TRBD1. The V segment lost 3 bases and the J segment 2 bases; nucleotides outside the gene matches: 2. CDR1 and CDR2 from the germline V gene are GTSNPN and SVGIG (reference sequence). This CDR3 has 13 residues. The CDR3 reads CAWRGQGTYEQYV. The CDR3 DNA follows: TGTGCCTGGAGGGGACAGGGAACCTACGAGCAGTACGTC.

This clone has just a few counts. The chain carries TRBV27 and TRBJ2-5, with TRBD2 matching over 8 bases. CDR1 is MNHEY and CDR2 is SMNVEV in the germline V gene (reference sequence). J was trimmed by 3 bases and V by 2 bases; bases with no gene match: 11. CDR3 length: 17 residues. CDR3 protein: CASSLIPLAGSEETQYF. The DNA of the CDR3 is TGTGCCAGCAGTTTAATTCCATTAGCGGGAAGTGAAGAGACCCAGTACTTC.

In nucleotides, the CDR3 is TGTGCCAGCAGCGTAGGGCCGCAGGGGATTACCTACGAGCAGTACTTC. The encoded protein is CASSVGPQGITYEQYF. The genes are TRBV9 and TRBJ2-7; tentatively, D is TRBD1 (6 bases). The CDR3 is made up of 16 amino acids. Trimming shortened V by 0 bases and J by 2 bases, and 15 bases separated the two germline ends. Germline CDR1 reads SGDLS; CDR2 reads YYNGEE.

The chain couples TRBV9 to TRBJ1-2; no clear D. V was clipped by 0 bases and J by 7 bases, with 10 bases between them. This CDR3 region has 13 residues. CDR1 is SGDLS and CDR2 is YYNGEE in the germline V gene. As DNA, the CDR3 is TGTGCCAGCAGCGTAGGGCGGGGTGGTGGCTACACCTTC. Translated: CASSVGRGGGYTF.

The chain is built from TRBV15 and TRBJ2-3, with D hard to call. Germline V gene lookup returns CDR1 LNHNV and CDR2 YYDKDF (reference sequence). The CDR3 spans 13 residues. Trimming removed 0 bases from V and 4 bases from J, with 5 bases in between. DNA for the CDR3: TGTGCCACCAGCAGAGATCCCGCAGATACGCAGTATTTT. Translated: CATSRDPADTQYF.

This clone came up a few times. The gene calls are TRBV30 and TRBJ1-2; D is unresolved. Germline CDR1 and CDR2: GTSNPN and SVGIG (reference sequence). This CDR3 has 12 residues. Trimming left V 0 bases short and J 8 bases short, with 10 bases between. The CDR3 region is CAWSVRNGGYTF. In nucleotides, the CDR3 is TGTGCCTGGAGTGTACGGAACGGGGGCTACACCTTC.

This clone showed up just a few times. V and J are TRBV19 and TRBJ2-3; 8 nucleotides align to TRBD1. In germline, CDR1 is LNHDA, CDR2 SQIVND (reference sequence). The CDR3 spans 13 residues. J lost 3 bases, V lost 6 bases, and 2 bases had no gene match. This chain's CDR3 is CASRGTGTDTQYF. The CDR3, as DNA: TGTGCCAGTAGAGGGACAGGAACAGATACGCAGTATTTT.

The chain is built from TRBV2 and TRBJ1-1; 7 bases map to TRBD1. Germline CDR1 reads SNHLY; CDR2 reads FYNNEI. This CDR3 has 14 residues. Unmatched junction bases numbered 7, after V lost 5 bases and J lost 4 bases. CDR3 region: CASSIEGASTEAFF. The DNA for the CDR3 is TGTGCCAGCAGTATAGAGGGGGCCAGCACTGAAGCTTTCTTT.

This chain uses TRBV19 with TRBJ2-1, with 9 positions matching TRBD1. Germline loops: CDR1 LNHDA, CDR2 SQIVND (reference sequence). There are 12 residues in the CDR3. V shed 6 bases, J shed 8 bases, and the junction held 2 bases outside the gene matches. The DNA of the CDR3 is TGTGCCAGTAGCAGGACAGGGGATGAGCAGTTCTTC. It yields the protein CASSRTGDEQFF.

This clone was picked up a small number of times. CDR3 protein: CASSFVAGEDTQYF. The CDR3 coding sequence is TGTGCCAGCAGTTTTGTAGCGGGAGAGGATACGCAGTATTTT. The J gene is TRBJ2-3, the V gene TRBV9; 9 bases are a match to TRBD2. Germline assignment: CDR1 SGDLS and CDR2 YYNGEE. The CDR3 is made up of 14 amino acids. After removal of 5 bases from V and 6 bases from J, the junction contained 7 bases not matched to a gene.